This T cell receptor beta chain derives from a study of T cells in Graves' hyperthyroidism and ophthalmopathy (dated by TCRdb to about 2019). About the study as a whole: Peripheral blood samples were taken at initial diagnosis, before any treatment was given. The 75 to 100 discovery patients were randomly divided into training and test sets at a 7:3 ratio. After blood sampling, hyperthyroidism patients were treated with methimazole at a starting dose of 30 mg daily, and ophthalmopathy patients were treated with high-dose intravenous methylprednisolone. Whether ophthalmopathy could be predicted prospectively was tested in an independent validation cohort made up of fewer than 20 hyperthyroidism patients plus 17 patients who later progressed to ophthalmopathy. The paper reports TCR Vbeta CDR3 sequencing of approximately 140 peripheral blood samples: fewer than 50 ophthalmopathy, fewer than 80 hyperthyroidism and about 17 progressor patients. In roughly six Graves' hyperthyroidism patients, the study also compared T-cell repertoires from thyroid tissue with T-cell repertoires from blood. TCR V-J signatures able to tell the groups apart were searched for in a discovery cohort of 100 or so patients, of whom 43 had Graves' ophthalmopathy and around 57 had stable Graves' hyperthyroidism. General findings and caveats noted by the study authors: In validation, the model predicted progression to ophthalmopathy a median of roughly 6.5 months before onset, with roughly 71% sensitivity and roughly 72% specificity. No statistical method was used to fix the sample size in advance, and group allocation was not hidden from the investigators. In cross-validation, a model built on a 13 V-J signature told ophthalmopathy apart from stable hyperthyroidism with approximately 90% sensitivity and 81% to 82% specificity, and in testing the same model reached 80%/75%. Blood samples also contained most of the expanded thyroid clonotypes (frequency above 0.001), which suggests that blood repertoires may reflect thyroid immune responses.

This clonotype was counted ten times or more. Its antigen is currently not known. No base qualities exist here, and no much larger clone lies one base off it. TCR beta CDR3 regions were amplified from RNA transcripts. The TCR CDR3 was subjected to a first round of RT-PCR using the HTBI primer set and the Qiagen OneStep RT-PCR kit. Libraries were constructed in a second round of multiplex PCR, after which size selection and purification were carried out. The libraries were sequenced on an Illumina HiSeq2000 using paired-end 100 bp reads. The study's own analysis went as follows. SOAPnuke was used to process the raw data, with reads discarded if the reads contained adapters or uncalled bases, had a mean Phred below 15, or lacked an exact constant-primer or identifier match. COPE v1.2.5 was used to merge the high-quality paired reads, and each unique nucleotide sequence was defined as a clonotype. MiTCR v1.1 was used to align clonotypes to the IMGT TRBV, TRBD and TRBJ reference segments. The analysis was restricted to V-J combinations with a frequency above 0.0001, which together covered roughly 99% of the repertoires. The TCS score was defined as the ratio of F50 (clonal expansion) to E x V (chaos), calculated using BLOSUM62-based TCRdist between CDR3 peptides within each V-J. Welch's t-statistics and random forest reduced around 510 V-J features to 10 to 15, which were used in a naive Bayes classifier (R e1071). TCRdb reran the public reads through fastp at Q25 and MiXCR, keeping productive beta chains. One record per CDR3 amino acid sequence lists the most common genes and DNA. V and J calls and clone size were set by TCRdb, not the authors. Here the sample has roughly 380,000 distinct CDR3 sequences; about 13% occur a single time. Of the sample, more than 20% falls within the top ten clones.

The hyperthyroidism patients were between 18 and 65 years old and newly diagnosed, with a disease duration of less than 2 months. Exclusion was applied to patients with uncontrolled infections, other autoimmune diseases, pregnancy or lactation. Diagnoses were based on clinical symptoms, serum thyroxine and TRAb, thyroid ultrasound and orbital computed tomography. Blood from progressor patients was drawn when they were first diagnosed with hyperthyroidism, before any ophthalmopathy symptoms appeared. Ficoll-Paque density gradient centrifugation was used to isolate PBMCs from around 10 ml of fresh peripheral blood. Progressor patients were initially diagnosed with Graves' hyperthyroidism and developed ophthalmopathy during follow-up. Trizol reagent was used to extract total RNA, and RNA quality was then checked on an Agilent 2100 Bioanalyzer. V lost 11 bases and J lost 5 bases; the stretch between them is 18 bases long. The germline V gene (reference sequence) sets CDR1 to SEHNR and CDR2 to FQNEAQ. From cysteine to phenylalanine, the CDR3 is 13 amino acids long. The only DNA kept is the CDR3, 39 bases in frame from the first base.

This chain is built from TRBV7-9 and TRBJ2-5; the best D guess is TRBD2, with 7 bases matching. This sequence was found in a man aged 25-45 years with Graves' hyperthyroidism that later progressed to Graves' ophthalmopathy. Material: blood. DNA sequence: TGTGCCTCGGAGACGGGGGGCTTGGAGACCCAGTACTTC. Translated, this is CASETGGLETQYF.